Here is one T cell receptor (beta chain) with its context. The sample comes from a study of blood T cell repertoires in COVID-19. At the level of the study: Both acute and convalescent COVID-19 samples were obtained from the United States, Italy and Spain. PBMCs, B-cell-depleted T cells, or T cells were the source of the cDNA or gDNA that made up the material.

The Seattle patients joined while their infection was active and were tracked longitudinally afterward. The V segment lost 7 bases and the J segment 8 bases; nucleotides outside the gene matches: 19. Per germline, CDR1 SQVTM and CDR2 ANQGSEA. The length of the CDR3 is 16 residues. Original methodology: The assay estimated nucleated cells by amplifying reference gene primers. TCRdb's table, derived via immunoSEQ multiplex PCR, lists solely in-frame clones and lacks some. Clone size and the V and J calls come from that table; the DNA yielded D and trimming. The data show around 250,000 clones, 85% to 90% seen once.

V usage is TRBV29-1 and J usage is TRBJ1-2, with 10 bases that match TRBD1. This clonotype was sampled from a woman aged 60-75 years with COVID-19, enrolled during active disease. Sequencing used peripheral blood. The CDR3 DNA follows: TGCAGCGCTGGGCTGACAGGGGGCGCGGGGGCGGGAGGCTACACCTTC. Translation gives CSAGLTGGAGAGGYTF.